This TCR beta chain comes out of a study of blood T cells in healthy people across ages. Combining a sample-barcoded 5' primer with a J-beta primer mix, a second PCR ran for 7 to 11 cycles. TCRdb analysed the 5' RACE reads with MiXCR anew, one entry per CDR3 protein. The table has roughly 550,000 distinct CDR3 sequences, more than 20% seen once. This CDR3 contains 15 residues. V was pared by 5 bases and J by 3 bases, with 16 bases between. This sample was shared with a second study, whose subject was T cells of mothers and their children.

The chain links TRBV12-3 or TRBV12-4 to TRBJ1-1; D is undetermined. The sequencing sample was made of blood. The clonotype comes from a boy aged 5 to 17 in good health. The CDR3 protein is CASSPRPLMDTEAFF. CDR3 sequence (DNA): TGTGCCAGCAGTCCCCGGCCCTTAATGGACACTGAAGCTTTCTTT.